This T cell receptor (beta chain) was documented in a study of neurological immune-mediated disorders. Ten or more counts support this clonotype. Its antigen remains unidentified. Via MiXCR, TCRdb re-called the 5' RACE reads, giving one row per CDR3 protein. The sample lists around 49,000 distinct CDR3 sequences; approximately 9.1% were seen once. Study-wide points: Patients with HTLV-1-associated myelopathy showed the most TCR clonal expansion. Those with multiple sclerosis showed the least, falling below healthy controls.

Documented time point: longitudinal time-point 1 (baseline). The source is a woman aged 40 to 50 in good health. Sequencing used PBMCs.

The CDR3 nucleotides read TGTGCCAGCAGCGGTATGGGGGAGCTGTTTTTT. This sequence encodes CASSGMGELFF. This chain uses TRBV7-8 with TRBJ2-2, with D unclear. Looked up from germline, CDR1 is SGHVS and CDR2 is FQNEAQ. The CDR3 is 11 amino acids. Between the trimmed V and J ends, which lost 5 bases and 8 bases, there was a span of 6 bases.